This T cell receptor beta chain originates from a study of identifying expanded T cells in peripheral blood. Collection occurred without any documented infections or immune events in donors. V dropped 0 bases and J dropped 8; count of bases not matched to a gene: 6. This CDR3 region has 17 residues. Germline V gene data show CDR1 as LGHNA and CDR2 as YSLEER. The repertoire was sequenced with immunoSEQ multiplex PCR; TCRdb's copy has only in-frame clones and lacks some. Of 85,000 to 100,000 clones in the sample, more than 70% were seen once. The sequence derives from a person between 18 and 70 years old in good health. V gene TRBV4-3 combines with J gene TRBJ2-1, with 14 bases fitting TRBD2. Sequencing input: blood. The CDR3 sequence is CASSQDVGLAGGDEQFF. CDR3 DNA: TGCGCCAGCAGCCAAGATGTCGGACTAGCGGGAGGCGATGAGCAGTTCTTC.